Listed here are 30 T cell receptor beta chains from one sample, sequenced in a study of technical replicates of blood from several donors (dated by TCRdb to 2015 to 2018). Libraries were built with the immunoSEQ multiplex PCR assay. TCRdb obtained this table from immuneACCESS and retained in-frame rearrangements with V and J assigned. These tables miss some clones; where compared with another copy, unresolved V genes account for less than half of the shortfall, and the remainder is unexplained. This sample lists about 68,000 clones; around 97% were detected once. The top ten clonotypes cover approximately 0.28% of the sample. Sequenced input: T cells isolated from PBMCs. Receptors originate from a human donor in good health.

The rearrangement joins TRBV7-2 to TRBJ1-2; D uncertain. The V end lost 1 base, the J end lost 2 bases, and 11 bases lay between the germline ends. This CDR3 contains 15 residues. Looked up from germline, CDR1 is SGHTA and CDR2 is FQGNSA. CDR3 sequence: CASSLGPQVNYGYTF. CDR3 nucleotide sequence: TGTGCCAGCAGCTTAGGGCCCCAGGTGAACTATGGCTACACCTTC.

This chain links TRBV7-8 with TRBJ1-3; D call uncertain. V dropped 6 bases and J dropped 0 bases, with 9 bases sitting between them. The CDR3 covers 14 residues. Germline V CDR1 and CDR2: SGHVS, FQNEAQ. The CDR3 is CASRADISGNTIYF. CDR3 DNA sequence: TGTGCCAGCAGAGCCGACATCTCTGGAAACACCATATATTTT.

V is TRBV10-3 and J is TRBJ2-1, with TRBD1 matching 7 bases. This CDR3 has 14 amino acids. CDR1 is ENHRY and CDR2 is SYGVKD in the germline V gene. Unmatched junction bases numbered 9, after V lost 10 bases and J lost 3 bases. The CDR3 DNA reads as TGTGCCAGCACGACCGGGACAGTCTACAATGAGCAGTTCTTC. Translating it yields CASTTGTVYNEQFF.

The V call is TRBV30, the J call TRBJ1-4; unclear D gene. The CDR3 covers 14 residues. Trimming left V 5 bases short and J 4 bases short, with 14 bases between. From germline, CDR1 is GTSNPN and CDR2 SVGIG (reference sequence). CDR3 amino acids: CAWEPDGNNEKLFF. CDR3 nucleotide sequence: TGTGCCTGGGAGCCAGACGGGAATAATGAAAAACTGTTTTTT. Complete variable domain (other parts from reference TRBV30 and TRBJ1-4): SQTIHQWPATLVQPVGSPLSLECTVEGTSNPNLYWYRQAAGRGLQLLFYSVGIGQISSEVPQNLSASRPQDRQFILSSKKLLLSDSGFYLCAWEPDGNNEKLFFGSGTQLSVL.

The chain is built from TRBV10-2 and TRBJ2-7, with D maybe TRBD1 (6 bases). CDR3 length equals 11 residues. CDR1 WSHSY and CDR2 SAAADI come from the germline V gene. V gave up 6 bases and J gave up 6 bases, with 9 bases separating them. The CDR3 is CASSRGSEQYF. The CDR3 coding sequence is TGCGCCAGCAGCAGGGGATCCGAGCAGTACTTC.

The chain links TRBV4-1 to TRBJ2-3; 10 nucleotides agree with TRBD2. The CDR3 sequence is 17 residues long. J lost 4 bases, V lost 6 bases, and 13 bases had no gene match. Per germline, CDR1 MGHRA and CDR2 YSYEKL. CDR3 nucleotide sequence: TGCGCCAGCAGTTTACCGGGACTAGCGATTGGTGCAGATACGCAGTATTTT. Its protein product is CASSLPGLAIGADTQYF.

J is TRBJ2-2 and V is TRBV5-1; 9 bases are shared with TRBD1. V trimming: 4 bases; J trimming: 6 bases; junction bases outside the gene matches: 19. Germline CDR1 and CDR2: SGHRS and YFSETQ. CDR3 length: 19 amino acids. CDR3 nucleotides: TGCGCCAGCAGCATCCCGGACAGGGGAGTGATACCGGTGGCCGGGGAGCTGTTTTTT. This sequence encodes CASSIPDRGVIPVAGELFF.

V usage is TRBV10-3 and J usage is TRBJ2-3; D is possibly TRBD2 (7 bases). The CDR3 is 19 amino acids. Trimming left V 0 bases short and J 2 bases short, with 21 bases between. CDR1 ENHRY and CDR2 SYGVKD come from the germline V gene. CDR3 DNA sequence: TGTGCCATCAGTGAGTCGTTTCCCTATGGGGGGGCGGCCACAGATACGCAGTATTTT. Its translation is CAISESFPYGGAATDTQYF.

The V call is TRBV13, the J call TRBJ1-1; D unclear. The germline CDR1 and CDR2 sequences are PRHDT and FYEKMQ (reference sequence). The CDR3 loop spans 12 amino acids. Trimming took off 5 bases at V and 0 bases at J, with 4 bases between the two ends. CDR3: CASSPMNTEAFF. The CDR3 region has the DNA TGTGCCAGCAGCCCCATGAACACTGAAGCTTTCTTT.

The chain links TRBV6-6 to TRBJ2-7; D is perhaps TRBD2 (6 bases). Trimming took 5 bases from V and 3 from J, leaving 14 bases between them. The CDR3 runs 14 residues. Germline-derived CDR1 and CDR2 are MNHNY and SVGAGI (reference sequence). The CDR3 here is CASSGRDFLYEQYF. Here the CDR3 DNA reads TGTGCCAGCAGTGGACGGGACTTCCTCTACGAGCAGTACTTC.

The chain carries TRBV10-2 and TRBJ1-3; D is ambiguous. CDR3 length: 14 residues. Germline V gene lookup returns CDR1 WSHSY and CDR2 SAAADI. With 2 bases removed from V and 0 bases from J, the gap between germline ends came to 5 bases. The CDR3 coding sequence is TGCGCCAGCAGTGAGCCCCGCTCTGGAAACACCATATATTTT. This sequence encodes CASSEPRSGNTIYF.

This chain uses TRBV7-9 with TRBJ1-1; 8 nucleotides match TRBD1. CDR1 and CDR2 from the germline V gene are SEHNR and FQNEAQ (reference sequence). The CDR3 is made up of 16 amino acids. After removal of 3 bases from V and 0 bases from J, the junction contained 6 bases not matched to a gene. The CDR3 loop is CASSFDRGVMNTEAFF. CDR3 DNA: TGTGCCAGCAGCTTTGACAGGGGAGTCATGAACACTGAAGCTTTCTTT.

The chain uses TRBV30 and TRBJ2-3; unclear D gene. Trimming shortened V by 2 bases and J by 3 bases, and 9 bases separated the two germline ends. The CDR3 is made up of 13 amino acids. CDR1 is GTSNPN, CDR2 SVGIG, per germline (reference sequence). The CDR3 nucleotides read TGTGCCTGGAGTCCCCATCGGACAGATACGCAGTATTTT. It translates to CAWSPHRTDTQYF.

The rearrangement joins TRBV2 to TRBJ2-2, with 9 positions matching TRBD1. CDR3 length: 15 residues. CDR1 is SNHLY and CDR2 is FYNNEI in the germline V gene. V trimming: 6 bases; J trimming: 6 bases; junction bases outside the gene matches: 8. CDR3 nucleotides: TGTGCCAGCAGGCGGCCGGGGACAGGGTCCGGGGAGCTGTTTTTT. This sequence encodes CASRRPGTGSGELFF.

The V and J genes are TRBV4-3 and TRBJ2-2, with D possibly TRBD1 on 6 matching bases. The germline V gene has CDR1 LGHNA and CDR2 YSLEER. V was trimmed by 4 bases and J by 6 bases, leaving 12 bases between them. The length of the CDR3 is 14 residues. CDR3 sequence reads: CASSRVQGSGELFF. The CDR3, as DNA: TGCGCCAGCAGCCGTGTACAGGGCTCCGGGGAGCTGTTTTTT.

The chain carries TRBV4-2 and TRBJ2-1; D gene unclear. V lost 8 bases to trimming and J lost 5 bases, with 10 bases between them. Germline V gene lookup returns CDR1 LGHNA and CDR2 YNFKEQ. The CDR3 runs to 12 residues. CDR3 bases: TGTGCCAGCCACAGATACAACAATGAGCAGTTCTTC. Amino acids: CASHRYNNEQFF.

The V call is TRBV9, the J call TRBJ2-1, with D possibly TRBD2 on 6 matching bases. In germline, CDR1 is SGDLS, CDR2 YYNGEE. V was clipped by 0 bases and J by 8 bases, with 15 bases between them. The CDR3 is made up of 15 amino acids. CDR3 nucleotide sequence: TGTGCCAGCAGCGTAGAGGCTAGCGTACTCCATGAGCAGTTCTTC. Translated: CASSVEASVLHEQFF. Drawing the rest from reference TRBV9 and TRBJ2-1, the complete variable domain is DSGVTQTPKHLITATGQRVTLRCSPRSGDLSVYWYQQSLDQGLQFLIQYYNGEERAKGNILERFSAQQFPDLHSELNLSSLELGDSALYFCASSVEASVLHEQFFGPGTRLTVL.

The chain carries TRBV5-1 and TRBJ1-4, with a weak D call TRBD1 (6 bases). Germline assignment: CDR1 SGHRS and CDR2 YFSETQ. V lost 0 bases and J lost 6, with 9 bases in between. The CDR3 is 14 residues long. CDR3 nucleotide sequence: TGCGCCAGCAGCTTGGAGGCAGGGGATGAAAAACTGTTTTTT. This gives the protein CASSLEAGDEKLFF.

V is TRBV2 and J is TRBJ2-5, with 11 positions matching TRBD1. Germline trimming cut 3 bases from V and 5 bases from J; bases unmatched to any gene: 2. The CDR3 totals 14 residues. CDR1 is SNHLY, CDR2 FYNNEI, per germline. The CDR3 sequence: CASSEDRGRETQYF. The CDR3 bases are TGTGCCAGCAGTGAGGACAGGGGGCGGGAGACCCAGTACTTC.

This rearrangement joins TRBV9 to TRBJ2-7; 7 bases are shared with TRBD1. Trimming removed 0 bases from V and 3 bases from J; junction bases left unmatched: 6. Germline CDR1 reads SGDLS; CDR2 reads YYNGEE. The CDR3 is made up of 15 amino acids. CDR3 DNA: TGTGCCAGCAGCGTAGAGGGACAGCTTCACTACGAGCAGTACTTC. It encodes CASSVEGQLHYEQYF.

V gene TRBV5-1 combines with J gene TRBJ2-3; TRBD2 matches 8 bases. Trimming cost V 4 bases and J 3 bases; bases outside gene matches: 13. Germline V gene data show CDR1 as SGHRS and CDR2 as YFSETQ. The CDR3 length is 17 residues. CDR3 region: CASSPTYSGKGTDTQYF. CDR3 DNA sequence: TGCGCCAGCAGCCCTACCTATAGCGGGAAGGGGACAGATACGCAGTATTTT.

This chain uses TRBV21-1 with TRBJ1-1. TRBV21-1 is a listed pseudogene. This CDR3 has 15 residues. The CDR3, as DNA: TGTGCCAGCAGCAAAGAGAGGGCGGCGCGCACTGAAGCTTTCTTT. This sequence encodes CASSKERAARTEAFF.

V is TRBV27 and J is TRBJ2-3; maybe TRBD1 (6 bases). Germline V gene data show CDR1 as MNHEY and CDR2 as SMNVEV (reference sequence). CDR3 length equals 15 residues. V was trimmed by 1 base and J by 2 bases, leaving 10 bases between them. The CDR3, as DNA: TGTGCCAGCAGTTTATACAGGGTGGACACAGATACGCAGTATTTT. Translated: CASSLYRVDTDTQYF.

The V call is TRBV6-5, the J call TRBJ1-3; maybe TRBD1 (6 bases). The length of the CDR3 is 14 residues. V was cut by 5 bases and J by 0 bases, with 8 bases left in between. Germline V gene sequence: CDR1 MNHEY, CDR2 SVGAGI. The CDR3 DNA follows: TGTGCCAGCAGTGCACAGGGCTCTGGAAACACCATATATTTT. Protein sequence: CASSAQGSGNTIYF.

V usage is TRBV2 and J usage is TRBJ1-5; 7 bases agree with TRBD1. The germline V gene encodes CDR1 SNHLY and CDR2 FYNNEI. Germline trimming cut 4 bases from V and 4 bases from J; bases unmatched to any gene: 4. CDR3 length equals 14 residues. The CDR3 DNA is TGTGCCAGCAGTGTCGGGACAGTGAATCAGCCCCAGCATTTT. Amino acid sequence: CASSVGTVNQPQHF. The variable domain in full, with the rest retrieved from reference TRBV2 and TRBJ1-5, is EPEVTQTPSHQVTQMGQEVILRCVPISNHLYFYWYRQILGQKVEFLVSFYNNEISEKSEIFDDQFSVERPDGSNFTLKIRSTKLEDSAMYFCASSVGTVNQPQHFGDGTRLSIL.

The chain links TRBV6-1 to TRBJ2-3; 10 bases are shared with TRBD1. V dropped 2 bases and J dropped 2; count of bases not matched to a gene: 7. This CDR3 is 17 amino acids long. Germline V gene data show CDR1 as MNHNS and CDR2 as SASEGT. CDR3 protein: CASSEYFGTGDTDTQYF. CDR3 sequence (DNA): TGTGCCAGCAGTGAATACTTCGGGACAGGGGACACAGATACGCAGTATTTT.

By share, this clone ranks as medium-sized (0.01 to 0.1%). The gene calls are TRBV20-1 and TRBJ2-2; D is uncertain. The CDR3 consists of 11 residues. The germline CDR1 and CDR2 sequences are DFQATT and SNEGSKA (reference sequence). The germline V and J ends were trimmed by 6 bases and 2 bases, with 4 bases remaining between them. The CDR3 sequence: CSATNTGELFF. CDR3 DNA sequence: TGCAGTGCCACTAACACCGGGGAGCTGTTTTTT.

The chain uses TRBV6-1 and TRBJ2-3; the match to TRBD2 covers 10 bases. The CDR3 consists of 14 residues. The ends lost 5 bases at V and 8 bases at J; junction bases unmatched: 7. The germline V gene has CDR1 MNHNS and CDR2 SASEGT. The CDR3 protein is CASSPTSGTGTQYF. Written as DNA, the CDR3 is TGTGCCAGCAGTCCTACTAGCGGGACCGGTACGCAGTATTTT.

This clone was seen once. The rearrangement uses TRBV7-3 and TRBJ2-5, with 7 bases lining up with TRBD2. The CDR3 is 14 residues long. The germline CDR1 and CDR2 sequences are SGHTA and FQGTGA. V lost 5 bases, J lost 0 bases, and 3 bases stayed unmatched. CDR3 region: CASSVSGNQETQYF. The DNA of the CDR3 is TGTGCCAGCAGCGTCAGCGGGAACCAAGAGACCCAGTACTTC.

V gene TRBV15 combines with J gene TRBJ2-7; 8 bases are a match to TRBD2. After removal of 5 bases from V and 0 bases from J, the junction contained 3 bases not matched to a gene. The CDR3 is made up of 14 amino acids. Germline lookup yields CDR1 LNHNV and CDR2 YYDKDF (reference sequence). CDR3 region: CATSGSGISYEQYF. The CDR3 nucleotides are TGTGCCACCAGCGGTAGCGGGATCTCCTACGAGCAGTACTTC.